The present entry profiles one T cell receptor (beta chain) with its context. V lost 5 bases, J lost 2 bases, and 6 bases stayed unmatched. The germline CDR1 and CDR2 sequences are SGHTA and FQGNSA. This CDR3 spans 15 amino acids. The primer mix had 60 Vbeta and 13 Jbeta primers. TCRdb keeps only in-frame clones here, not all; method: immunoSEQ multiplex PCR. Counted here are 100,000 to 150,000 clones, 77% occurring once; the ten biggest clones make up 4.2%. The data belong to a study of cytomegalovirus exposure and HLA in healthy donors. Sequences were obtained from PBMCs. The chain recombines TRBV7-2 with TRBJ1-5; TRBD1 aligns across 7 bases. The receptor's source is a male donor in good health and CMV-seropositive. The CDR3 spells CASSRQGRGNQPQHF. The CDR3 coding sequence is TGTGCCAGCAGCCGACAGGGCAGGGGCAATCAGCCCCAGCATTTT.